This paragraph covers one TCR beta chain sequence. This clonotype was seen once. Its recognized antigen is unknown. In this CDR3 the conserved last residue, phenylalanine or tryptophan, is missing, so a read error is likely. The limits of the CDR3 on the DNA are not certain, so only TCRdb's listed CDR3 is given. The germline V gene sets CDR1 to SGHAT and CDR2 to FQNNGV. The CDR3 extends over 12 residues, inclusive of both ends. These data are taken from a study of CD8+CD57+ T cells in acquired aplastic anemia (dated by TCRdb to 2016 to 2019). About the study as a whole: DNA extracted from sorted CD4+ and CD8+ cells had a mean of approximately 3 ug, with a range of roughly 0.19 to 27.4 ug. CD8+CD57+ expansion was defined as a frequency above the mean frequency observed in healthy subjects.

Flow cytometry had shown CD8+CD57+ cell expansion in the patients selected for sequencing. Every patient had severe acquired aplastic anemia, diagnosed using the International Study of Aplastic Anemia and Agranulocytosis and Camitta criteria. No patient had received any therapy when blood was sampled. In this study, sorted CD4+ and CD8+ T cells from the blood of healthy subjects and of severe aplastic anemia patients had their TCR repertoires deep-sequenced. Patients were enrolled in the USA under clinicaltrials.gov protocols 00001620, 01623167, 00001397, 00071045, 00081523 and 00961064. Ficoll-Paque density gradient centrifugation was used to isolate peripheral blood mononuclear cells. Before DNA extraction, CD4+ and CD8+ T cells were sorted with FACS or magnetic beads. Broader findings and caveats from the paper: CD8+ Simpson's diversity did not differ significantly between patients and healthy controls (P=0.060). Around 28 CD8+ CDR3 sequences were found to be shared between patients and controls, but these sequences appeared to be highly expressed in patients and within the immunodominant clones of the patients.

Genomic DNA was used as template for profiling of TCR beta VDJ combinations and CDR3 sequences. TCR repertoire sequencing was run on an Illumina HiSeq 2000. In the paper's pipeline: TRBV/TRBJ rearrangement plots, CDR3 size and DJ length profiles, and Simpson's diversity index were used to evaluate the repertoires. The most abundant DNA sequence in the deep sequencing data was taken as the immunodominant clone. CDR3 amino acid sequences were checked for sharing between subjects and were compared against published repertoires and the VDJdb database. TCRdb reanalyzed the raw reads on its own, using fastp at Q25 for trimming and MiXCR for clone calling, and kept in-frame beta chains. Entries that share a CDR3 protein sequence are merged under the most common genes and DNA. TCRdb, not the original authors, processed these V and J calls. The sample has under 250,000 distinct CDR3 sequences on record, approximately 50% of them singletons. The top ten clonotypes cover 7% to 9.5% of the sample.

The chain joins TRBV11-2 to TRBJ2-7; the D call in the table, TRBD1, was not verified against the DNA. The clonotype originates from a human donor with aplastic anemia. The sequencing sample was made of sorted CD4+, CD8+, or CD8+CD57+ T cells (not recorded which) from PBMCs. This receptor carries the CDR3 CASSANDRARDL.